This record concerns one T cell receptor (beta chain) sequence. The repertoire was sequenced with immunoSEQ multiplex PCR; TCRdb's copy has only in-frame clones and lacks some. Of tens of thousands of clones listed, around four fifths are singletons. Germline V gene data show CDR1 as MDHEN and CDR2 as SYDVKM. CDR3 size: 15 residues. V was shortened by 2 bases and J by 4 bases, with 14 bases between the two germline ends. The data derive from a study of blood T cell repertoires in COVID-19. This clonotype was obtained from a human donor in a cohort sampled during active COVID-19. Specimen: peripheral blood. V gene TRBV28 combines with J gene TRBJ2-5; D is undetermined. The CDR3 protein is CASSLTAPLRETQYF. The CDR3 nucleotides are TGTGCCAGCAGTTTAACCGCTCCACTGAGAGAGACCCAGTACTTC.